The 15 T cell receptor beta chains listed next were all sequenced from one sample in a study of T-cell reconstitution after alpha-beta-depleted transplantation in children. For these receptors, no antigen is known. TCRbeta library preparation incorporated unique molecular identifiers. TCRdb reprocessed the PCR reads with MiXCR, giving one entry per CDR3 protein. The sample yields 25,000 to 35,000 distinct CDR3 sequences, less than 8.5% seen once. General study findings and limits: Approximately two months post-transplant, alpha-beta T cells reportedly originated from several hundred expanded graft clones.

The sequencing here drew on peripheral blood, taken 60 days after TCRalphabeta/CD19-depleted stem cell transplant. Receptor source: a child less than two years old who had a stem cell transplant for acute myeloid leukemia, so the T cells may come from the graft donor.

The sample holds many counts of this clonotype. The V gene is TRBV27, the J gene TRBJ2-7; 8 bases agree with TRBD1. CDR3 length: 14 residues. In germline, CDR1 is MNHEY, CDR2 SMNVEV (reference sequence). Trimming took 1 base from V and 1 from J; bases not matched to a gene: 0. The DNA for the CDR3 is TGTGCCAGCAGTTTATGGACAGGGTCCTACGAGCAGTACTTC. This encodes CASSLWTGSYEQYF.

This clonotype showed up just a few times. CDR3 sequence reads: CASSPPGRQSYEQYF. The CDR3 DNA follows: TGTGCCAGCAGCCCACCGGGGAGACAGTCCTACGAGCAGTACTTC. The chain links TRBV7-9 to TRBJ2-7; perhaps D is TRBD1 or TRBD2 (5 bases each). CDR3 size: 15 residues. V lost 5 bases to trimming and J lost 1 base, with 15 bases between them. Germline V gene data show CDR1 as SEHNR and CDR2 as FQNEAQ (reference sequence).

This sequence joins TRBV2 and TRBJ1-5; 7 bases are a match to TRBD1. The CDR3 length is 15 residues. J gave up 2 bases and V 7 bases, and 8 bases lay outside the gene matches. CDR1 SNHLY and CDR2 FYNNEI come from the germline V gene. In nucleotides, the CDR3 is TGTGCCAGCATCCCCCAGGGGGGTGGCAATCAGCCCCAGCATTTT. It yields the protein CASIPQGGGNQPQHF. The entire variable domain, with the rest obtained from reference TRBV2 and TRBJ1-5, is as follows: EPEVTQTPSHQVTQMGQEVILRCVPISNHLYFYWYRQILGQKVEFLVSFYNNEISEKSEIFDDQFSVERPDGSNFTLKIRSTKLEDSAMYFCASIPQGGGNQPQHFGDGTRLSIL.

This clonotype was detected ten times or more. V usage is TRBV9 and J usage is TRBJ2-2, with 11 bases lining up with TRBD1. The CDR3 is made up of 14 amino acids. Germline V lookup: CDR1 SGDLS, CDR2 YYNGEE. Losses at the gene ends were 5 bases for V and 7 bases for J; bases not matched to a gene: 4. CDR3 amino acids: CASRDRGRGGELFF. For the CDR3, the DNA is TGTGCCAGCAGGGACAGGGGGCGAGGCGGGGAGCTGTTTTTT.

Note on this clonotype: This clone may be a read error of a much larger clone one base away. This chain joins TRBV5-5 and TRBJ2-7; D unclear. The CDR3 runs 11 residues. The germline V gene encodes CDR1 SGHKS and CDR2 YYEKEE (reference sequence). The CDR3 DNA sequence: TGTGCCAGCAGCTTGGAATACGAGCAGAACTTC. Encoded protein: CASSLEYEQNF.

This clonotype was recorded many times. The chain recombines TRBV7-9 with TRBJ1-5; a weak D match, TRBD1 (5 bases). This CDR3 region has 17 residues. The ends were cut back, 5 bases at V and 5 bases at J, with 22 bases in the middle. CDR1 is SEHNR and CDR2 is FQNEAQ in the germline V gene (reference sequence). The CDR3 bases are TGTGCCAGCAGCCTCGGGACGCAGAGTCGGGCTGATCAGCCCCAGCATTTT. Amino acids: CASSLGTQSRADQPQHF. Filled out from reference TRBV7-9 and TRBJ1-5, the complete variable domain reads DTGVSQNPRHKITKRGQNVTFRCDPISEHNRLYWYRQTLGQGPEFLTYFQNEAQLEKSRLLSDRFSAERPKGSFSTLEIQRTEQGDSAMYLCASSLGTQSRADQPQHFGDGTRLSIL.

This clonotype was seen at least ten times. The chain has TRBV4-1 and TRBJ2-1; 8 bases align to TRBD2. Losses at the gene ends were 0 bases for V and 7 bases for J; bases not matched to a gene: 5. CDR1 MGHRA and CDR2 YSYEKL come from the germline V gene. The CDR3 length is 15 residues. The CDR3 sequence: CASSQDAGRDNEQFF. In nucleotides, the CDR3 is TGCGCCAGCAGCCAAGATGCCGGGAGGGATAATGAGCAGTTCTTC.

This clonotype was found many times. This chain uses TRBV25-1 with TRBJ2-1; perhaps TRBD1 as D (6 bases). CDR1 is MGHDK, CDR2 SYGVNS, per germline. This CDR3 comprises 14 residues. Trimming left V 6 bases short and J 2 bases short, with 11 bases between. CDR3 sequence: CASRDSDPYNEQFF. DNA for the CDR3: TGTGCCAGCAGGGACAGCGACCCCTACAATGAGCAGTTCTTC.

By sample fraction, this clonotype is medium-sized. The V and J genes are TRBV10-3 and TRBJ2-2, with D unresolved. CDR1 ENHRY and CDR2 SYGVKD come from the germline V gene. V was clipped by 3 bases and J by 5 bases, with 10 bases between them. CDR3 size: 14 residues. CDR3 nucleotides: TGTGCCATCAGTGATCGGACGAGGACCGGGGAGCTGTTTTTT. This sequence encodes CAISDRTRTGELFF.

This clonotype has a count of ten or more. This sequence joins TRBV7-8 and TRBJ1-1; D gene uncertain. V lost 3 bases and J lost 1, with 18 bases in between. The germline V gene has CDR1 SGHVS and CDR2 FQNEAQ. The CDR3 covers 17 residues. The CDR3 here is CASSFFPPGNKNTEAFF. The CDR3 region has the DNA TGTGCCAGCAGCTTTTTCCCCCCCGGGAACAAGAACACTGAAGCTTTCTTT.

This clonotype was observed many times. The J gene is TRBJ2-7, the V gene TRBV7-6; tentative D call: TRBD2 (6 bases). Germline CDR1 SGHVS, CDR2 FNYEAQ. Trimming pared 1 base from V and 7 bases from J, leaving 20 bases between. The CDR3 runs to 16 residues. The CDR3 here is CASSLGFGGALGEQYF. Here the CDR3 DNA reads TGTGCCAGCAGCTTAGGGTTCGGGGGAGCCTTAGGAGAGCAGTACTTC.

This clonotype was seen only a few times. This chain connects TRBV25-1 to TRBJ2-5; D is undetermined. V was pared by 2 bases and J by 7 bases, with 11 bases between. This CDR3 spans 13 amino acids. CDR1 and CDR2 (germline): MGHDK, SYGVNS. CDR3: CASSEGKLRTQYF. Written as DNA, the CDR3 is TGTGCCAGCAGTGAAGGGAAGCTTAGGACCCAGTACTTC.

This chain uses TRBV28 with TRBJ2-7, with D uncertain. The ends were cut back, 5 bases at V and 1 base at J, with 15 bases in the middle. From germline, CDR1 is MDHEN and CDR2 SYDVKM. The CDR3 totals 15 residues. CDR3 sequence reads: CASSPYGSGSYEQYF. In nucleotides, the CDR3 is TGTGCCAGCAGTCCATACGGAAGTGGGTCCTACGAGCAGTACTTC.

This clonotype was detected ten times or more. The V and J genes are TRBV2 and TRBJ2-1; D possibly corresponds to TRBD2 (5 bases). CDR3 length equals 16 residues. Trimming took 4 bases from V and 2 from J, leaving 15 bases between them. Germline V gene lookup returns CDR1 SNHLY and CDR2 FYNNEI. The CDR3, as DNA: TGTGCCAGCAGTGTTTCTCTCGCGAGGGCCTACAATGAGCAGTTCTTC. Amino acid sequence: CASSVSLARAYNEQFF.

This clonotype ranks as medium-sized (0.01 to 0.1%). V and J are TRBV6-5 and TRBJ1-2, with D possibly TRBD1 on 6 matching bases. Looked up from germline, CDR1 is MNHEY and CDR2 is SVGAGI. V was pared by 2 bases and J by 4 bases, with 17 bases between. This CDR3 has 16 residues. CDR3 sequence (DNA): TGTGCCAGCAGTTACGGGCACCACAGGGTTGGCTATGGCTACACCTTC. Translation gives CASSYGHHRVGYGYTF.